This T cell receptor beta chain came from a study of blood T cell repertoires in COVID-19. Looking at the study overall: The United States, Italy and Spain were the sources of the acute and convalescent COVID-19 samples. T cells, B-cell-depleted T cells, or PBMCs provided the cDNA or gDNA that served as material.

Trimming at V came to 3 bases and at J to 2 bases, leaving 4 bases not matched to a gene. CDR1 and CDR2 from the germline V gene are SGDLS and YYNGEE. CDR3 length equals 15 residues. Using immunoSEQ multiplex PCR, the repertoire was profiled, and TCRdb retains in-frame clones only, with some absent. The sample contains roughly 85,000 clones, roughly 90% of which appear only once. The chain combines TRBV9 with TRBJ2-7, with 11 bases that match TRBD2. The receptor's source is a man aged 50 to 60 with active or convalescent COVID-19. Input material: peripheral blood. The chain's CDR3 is CASSEGLAEAYEQYF. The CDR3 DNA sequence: TGTGCCAGCAGCGAGGGACTAGCGGAGGCCTACGAGCAGTACTTC.